The 20 T cell receptor beta chains below were found in one sample sequenced in a study of blood T cell repertoires in COVID-19 (dated by TCRdb to the early 2020s). The library was produced with the immunoSEQ multiplex PCR assay. What TCRdb holds here is the immuneACCESS table cut down to in-frame rearrangements. Part of the clones is not present; checked against another copy, under half of the missing clones reflect an unresolved V gene, and the others are unexplained. The sample contains 100,000 or so clones, roughly nine tenths of them found a single time. The ten largest clones take up about 18% of the sample. The sequencing sample was made of peripheral blood. These receptors originate from a man aged 50-59 years with acute or convalescent COVID-19.

The chain joins TRBV24-1 to TRBJ1-5, with 10 bases identical to TRBD1. Germline-derived CDR1 and CDR2 are KGHDR and SFDVKD. The CDR3 has 15 residues. V lost 7 bases, J lost 9 bases, and 11 bases stayed unmatched. CDR3 nucleotide sequence: TGTGCCACCAGCTCGGGACAGGGGAGCGCGTGGCCCCAGCATTTT. This sequence encodes CATSSGQGSAWPQHF.

The CDR3 DNA reads as TGTGCCAGCAGCTTACGACAGCCTTTGTTCGCGAACACCGGGGAGCTGTTTTTT. As protein: CASSLRQPLFANTGELFF. The V gene is TRBV11-3, the J gene TRBJ2-2; maybe TRBD1 (5 bases). The CDR3 covers 18 residues. V was cut by 2 bases and J by 0 bases, with 16 bases left in between. Germline V gene data show CDR1 as SGHNT and CDR2 as YENEEA. Full variable domain (remainder filled in from reference TRBV11-3 and TRBJ2-2): EAGVVQSPRYKIIEKKQPVAFWCNPISGHNTLYWYLQNLGQGPELLIRYENEEAVDDSQLPKDRFSAERLKGVDSTLKIQPAELGDSAVYLCASSLRQPLFANTGELFFGEGSRLTVL.

The genes are TRBV11-2 and TRBJ1-2; possibly TRBD1 for D (5 bases). The germline V gene has CDR1 SGHAT and CDR2 FQNNGV. This CDR3 comprises 14 residues. The V and J ends lost 0 bases and 14 bases respectively, with 19 bases between them. The CDR3 coding sequence is TGTGCCAGCAGCTTAGAACAGGTTATTTGTCTGGTTACCTTC. This translates into CASSLEQVICLVTF.

The chain uses TRBV5-6 and TRBJ2-2; weak D call: TRBD2 (6 bases). The CDR3 loop spans 17 amino acids. Germline lookup yields CDR1 SGHDT and CDR2 YYEEEE. V dropped 4 bases and J dropped 0 bases, with 16 bases sitting between them. CDR3 loop: CASSPSTSSANTGELFF. The CDR3 DNA sequence: TGTGCCAGCAGCCCTTCGACCTCTAGCGCGAACACCGGGGAGCTGTTTTTT.

This chain connects TRBV7-6 to TRBJ1-3, with TRBD1 matching over 11 bases. The junction had 6 bases not matched to a gene; V was cut back by 5 bases and J by 3 bases. The CDR3 runs to 16 residues. Germline V CDR1 and CDR2: SGHVS, FNYEAQ. The CDR3 here is CASSPGQGASGNTIYF. The DNA for the CDR3 is TGTGCCAGCAGCCCCGGACAGGGGGCGAGTGGAAACACCATATATTTT.

This chain links TRBV13 with TRBJ1-1, with a possible D match to TRBD1 (6 bases). The CDR3 runs to 12 residues. The V end lost 8 bases, the J end lost 4 bases, and 11 bases lay between the germline ends. Looked up from germline, CDR1 is PRHDT and CDR2 is FYEKMQ (reference sequence). The CDR3 region is CASAGEGTEAFF. CDR3 nucleotides: TGTGCCAGCGCAGGGGAGGGCACTGAAGCTTTCTTT.

The J gene is TRBJ2-7, the V gene TRBV7-2, with TRBD2 matching 9 bases. With 1 base clipped from V and 2 bases from J, the junction kept 0 bases outside the gene matches. The CDR3 totals 14 residues. Germline-derived CDR1 and CDR2 are SGHTA and FQGNSA. The CDR3, as DNA: TGTGCCAGCAGCTTAGGCGGGGGGGCCTACGAGCAGTACTTC. Translating gives CASSLGGGAYEQYF.

The chain couples TRBV5-1 to TRBJ2-2, with 8 bases fitting TRBD1. Per the germline V gene, CDR1 is SGHRS and CDR2 is YFSETQ. V dropped 4 bases and J dropped 0; count of bases not matched to a gene: 11. The CDR3 has 18 residues. This chain's CDR3 is CASSPAGQAGPNTGELFF. Written as DNA, the CDR3 is TGCGCCAGCAGCCCCGCGGGACAGGCTGGCCCGAACACCGGGGAGCTGTTTTTT.

The rearrangement uses TRBV9 and TRBJ1-2, with 7 bases that match TRBD1. The J segment lost 8 bases and the V segment lost 4 bases, leaving 11 bases of the junction unmatched. CDR3 length: 14 amino acids. Germline CDR1 is SGDLS and CDR2 is YYNGEE. The CDR3 spells CASSPGTASQGYTF. DNA for the CDR3: TGTGCCAGCAGCCCAGGGACAGCCTCCCAGGGCTACACCTTC.

The V gene is TRBV2, the J gene TRBJ1-2; D is ambiguous. V was shortened by 10 bases and J by 8 bases, with 20 bases between the two germline ends. The CDR3 spans 13 residues. Germline assignment: CDR1 SNHLY and CDR2 FYNNEI. The CDR3 region is CATKGAAEDGYTF. As DNA, the CDR3 is TGTGCCACCAAAGGAGCGGCAGAGGACGGCTACACCTTC.

V is TRBV6-5 and J is TRBJ1-2; 9 nucleotides align to TRBD1. The V gene end was trimmed by 2 bases and the J gene end by 8 bases; junction bases not matched to a gene: 3. This CDR3 has 13 amino acids. CDR1 and CDR2 from the germline V gene are MNHEY and SVGAGI. The CDR3: CASSYGDREGYTF. In nucleotides, the CDR3 is TGTGCCAGCAGTTACGGGGACAGGGAGGGCTACACCTTC.

CDR3 in amino acids: CASSQLGGGNQPQHF. As DNA, the CDR3 is TGTGCCAGCAGCCAGTTGGGTGGGGGGAATCAGCCCCAGCATTTT. J is TRBJ1-5 and V is TRBV7-8; maybe TRBD1 (5 bases). Per the germline V gene, CDR1 is SGHVS and CDR2 is FQNEAQ. The CDR3 totals 15 residues. Trimming took 5 bases from V and 4 from J, leaving 15 bases between them.

CDR3 coding DNA: TGTGCCATCAGTGAGTCGACTCTGGGCTACAATGAGCAGTTCTTC. It is translated as CAISESTLGYNEQFF. The chain couples TRBV10-3 to TRBJ2-1; D not certain. The CDR3 extends over 15 amino acids. Trimming took off 0 bases at V and 3 bases at J, with 9 bases between the two ends. From germline, CDR1 is ENHRY and CDR2 SYGVKD.

This chain links TRBV7-3 with TRBJ1-1; 10 positions match TRBD1. CDR1 and CDR2 from the germline V gene are SGHTA and FQGTGA. V gave up 0 bases and J gave up 0 bases; unmatched junction bases: 7. The CDR3 loop spans 18 amino acids. CDR3 loop: CASSLTSGTGAMNTEAFF. CDR3 nucleotide sequence: TGTGCCAGCAGCTTAACTTCCGGGACAGGGGCCATGAACACTGAAGCTTTCTTT.

The CDR3 region is CASSLQGRGTGEAFF. DNA for the CDR3: TGTGCCAGCAGCTTGCAGGGCAGGGGGACGGGTGAAGCTTTCTTT. The chain carries TRBV5-4 and TRBJ1-1, with 7 bases that match TRBD1. Germline CDR1 reads SGHNT; CDR2 reads YYREEE (reference sequence). Trimming removed 1 base from V and 7 bases from J; junction bases left unmatched: 10. The CDR3 sequence is 15 residues long.

The V gene is TRBV6-6, the J gene TRBJ2-1; 11 bases agree with TRBD2. The V gene end was trimmed by 1 base and the J gene end by 15 bases; junction bases not matched to a gene: 5. The CDR3 runs 13 residues. CDR1 and CDR2 (germline): MNHNY, SVGAGI (reference sequence). The CDR3 sequence: CASSYLGLADRFF. CDR3 coding DNA: TGTGCCAGCAGTTACTTGGGACTAGCGGACCGGTTCTTC.

The count of this clone is one. The V call is TRBV28, the J call TRBJ1-1, with 7 bases fitting TRBD1. The CDR3 spans 14 residues. CDR1 and CDR2 (germline): MDHEN, SYDVKM. Losses at the gene ends were 4 bases for V and 5 bases for J; bases not matched to a gene: 7. In DNA form, the CDR3 reads TGTGCCAGCAGTTCCCCCAGGGGGTTGACTGAAGCTTTCTTT. It codes for CASSSPRGLTEAFF.

This sequence joins TRBV7-2 and TRBJ1-2; TRBD1 is a possible D gene (5 bases). The germline V gene has CDR1 SGHTA and CDR2 FQGNSA. Trimming pared 5 bases from V and 4 bases from J, leaving 11 bases between. CDR3 length: 13 amino acids. CDR3 nucleotide sequence: TGTGCCAGCAGCCCGGCAGGGTTCTATGGCTACACCTTC. Encoded protein: CASSPAGFYGYTF.

This chain uses TRBV6-1 with TRBJ2-5; 8 nucleotides agree with TRBD1. CDR1 is MNHNS, CDR2 SASEGT, per germline. V was clipped by 4 bases and J by 5 bases; unmatched bases: 12. There are 16 residues in the CDR3. For the CDR3, the DNA is TGTGCCAGCAGTGGCCAGACAGGGGAAGTGCGGGAGACCCAGTACTTC. Its translation is CASSGQTGEVRETQYF.

The chain is built from TRBV7-2 and TRBJ1-6, with D maybe TRBD1 (5 bases). The ends were cut back, 2 bases at V and 1 base at J, with 9 bases in the middle. The germline gives CDR1 SGHTA, CDR2 FQGNSA. This CDR3 comprises 16 residues. The CDR3 loop reads CASSLQGRSYNSPLHF. Written as DNA, the CDR3 is TGTGCCAGCAGCTTACAGGGAAGGTCCTATAATTCACCCCTCCACTTT.